This TCR beta chain was sequenced during a study of T-cell reconstitution after alpha-beta-depleted transplantation in children. Germline CDR1 is LNHNV and CDR2 is YYDKDF (reference sequence). V lost 1 base and J lost 0, with 13 bases in between. This CDR3 contains 18 residues. The authors prepared the TCRbeta library with unique molecular identifiers. One entry per CDR3 protein results from TCRdb running MiXCR on the PCR reads. The sample lists about 610,000 distinct CDR3 sequences, approximately 10% seen once, with 4% in the top ten. This clonotype has just a few counts. The chain couples TRBV15 to TRBJ2-6, with D perhaps matching TRBD1 or TRBD2 (5 bases each). The specimen comprised PBMCs from the stem cell graft donor, sampled from the stem cell graft. The clonotype was recovered from a human donor who donated a stem cell graft to a child with acute myeloid leukemia. The CDR3 DNA follows: TGTGCCACCAGCAGAGTTCCCTCGGGGCTCTCTGGGGCCAACGTCCTGACTTTC. This translates into CATSRVPSGLSGANVLTF. Combining the CDR3 with reference TRBV15 and TRBJ2-6 gives the whole variable domain DAMVIQNPRYQVTQFGKPVTLSCSQTLNHNVMYWYQQKSSQAPKLLFHYYDKDFNNEADTPDNFQSRRPNTSFCFLDIRSPGLGDTAMYLCATSRVPSGLSGANVLTFGAGSRLTVL.